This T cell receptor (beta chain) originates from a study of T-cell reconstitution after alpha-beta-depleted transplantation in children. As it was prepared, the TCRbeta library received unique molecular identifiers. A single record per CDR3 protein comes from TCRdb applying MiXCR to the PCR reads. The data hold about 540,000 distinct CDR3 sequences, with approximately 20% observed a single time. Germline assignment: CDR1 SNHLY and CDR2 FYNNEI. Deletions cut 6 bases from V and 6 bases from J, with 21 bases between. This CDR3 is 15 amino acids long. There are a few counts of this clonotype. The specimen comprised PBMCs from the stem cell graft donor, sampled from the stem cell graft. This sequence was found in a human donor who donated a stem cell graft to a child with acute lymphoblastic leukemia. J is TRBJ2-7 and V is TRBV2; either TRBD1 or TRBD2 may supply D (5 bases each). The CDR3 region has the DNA TGTGCCAGCAGCACGGGGACCTCCTGGGGCTTCGAGCAGTACTTC. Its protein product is CASSTGTSWGFEQYF.